This section outlines one T cell receptor (beta chain) sequence together with its context. The target antigen is unknown. The data derive from a study of siplizumab effects on memory and regulatory T cells. Whole-study results and caveats: Proliferating Tregs in siplizumab cultures were never verified as suppressive.

Profiling relied on immunoSEQ multiplex PCR, and the TCRdb table lists in-frame clones only, not all of them. The sample lists some 100,000 clones, around 97% occurring once. The CDR3 is 16 residues long. V lost 6 bases, J lost 4 bases, and 16 bases lay in between. Germline CDR1 reads MDHEN; CDR2 reads SYDVKM. The V gene is TRBV28, the J gene TRBJ2-6; either TRBD1 or TRBD2 may fit D (6 bases each). What was sequenced was naive CD4+ T cells sorted from blood. The origin of this receptor is a human donor in good health. The CDR3 here is CASRTPPGAGANVLTF. The CDR3 DNA follows: TGTGCCAGCAGAACTCCCCCGGGGGCCGGGGCCAACGTCCTGACTTTC.